This T cell receptor beta chain appears in the sequencing data of a study of cytomegalovirus exposure and HLA in healthy donors. About the study: Among the approximately 370 donors who were genotyped, over 70% fell in the genetic ancestry cluster that is associated with self-reported Caucasian donors.

PCR employed 60 Vbeta and 13 Jbeta primers. Original handling: Later analysis identified tens of millions of unique TCR beta chains, approximately 11 million shared. Sequencing used immunoSEQ multiplex PCR; TCRdb keeps in-frame clones, though not all of them. Clone size and the V and J calls come from that table; the DNA yielded D and trimming. Of 150,000 to 200,000 clones in the sample, roughly 87% are singletons; the top ten hold 0.85%. V lost 1 base and J lost 3, with 11 bases in between. Germline CDR1 reads SGHTA; CDR2 reads FQGNSA. This CDR3 comprises 15 residues. V usage is TRBV7-2 and J usage is TRBJ2-3, with a possible D match to TRBD1 (5 bases). The sequence derives from a woman in her twenties or thirties in good health and CMV-seronegative. Sequencing used PBMCs. This CDR3 is CASSLEGFQTDTQYF. Here the CDR3 DNA reads TGTGCCAGCAGCTTAGAGGGGTTTCAGACAGATACGCAGTATTTT. Based on the CDR3 plus reference TRBV7-2 and TRBJ2-3, the full variable domain is GAGVSQSPSNKVTEKGKDVELRCDPISGHTALYWYRQSLGQGLEFLIYFQGNSAPDKSGLPSDRFSAERTGGSVSTLTIQRTQQEDSAVYLCASSLEGFQTDTQYFGPGTRLTVL.